This T cell receptor (beta chain) was identified in a study of shared clonotypes between healthy human individuals. Study in general: A couple of women and three men aged 18 to 49 served as donors.

Study conclusions and caveats: Across subsets, estimated richness was generally greater for naive than for memory populations. Rarefaction gave evidence that sorted-subset sequencing remained incomplete despite large depth. Naive CD4 clonotypes were shared across several donors at 4.5% to 6.5%.

Germline V gene lookup returns CDR1 MDHEN and CDR2 SYDVKM. CDR3 length: 12 amino acids. Trimming shortened V by 11 bases and J by 7 bases, and 17 bases separated the two germline ends. Repertoires were generated with immunoSEQ multiplex PCR, while TCRdb's copy carries only in-frame clones and drops some. The data hold some 690,000 clones, with 90% observed a single time. As to this clone: What it binds is not known.

Material: memory CD8+ T cells from PBMCs. The sample's subset: CD45RO+ cells pooled with CCR7-negative TemRA cells. The TCR sequence derives from a man younger than 35 in good health. Some clones in this sample may be carry-over from other donors' samples. V usage is TRBV28 and J usage is TRBJ1-2; D call uncertain. The CDR3, as DNA: TGTGCCTCAAATGAGGGCGGGCCTGGCTACACCTTC. Its translation is CASNEGGPGYTF.